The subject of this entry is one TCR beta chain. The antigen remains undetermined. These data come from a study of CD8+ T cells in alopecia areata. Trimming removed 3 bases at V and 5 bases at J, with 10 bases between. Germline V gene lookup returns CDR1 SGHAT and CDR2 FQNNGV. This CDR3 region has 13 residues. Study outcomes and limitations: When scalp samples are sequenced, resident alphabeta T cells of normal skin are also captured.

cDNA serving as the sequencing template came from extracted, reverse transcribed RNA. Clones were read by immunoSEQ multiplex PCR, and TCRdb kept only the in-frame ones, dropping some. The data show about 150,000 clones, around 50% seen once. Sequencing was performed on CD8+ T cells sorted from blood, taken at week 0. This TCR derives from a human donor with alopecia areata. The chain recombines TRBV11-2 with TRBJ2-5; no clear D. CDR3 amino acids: CASSFEAWETQYF. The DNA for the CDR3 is TGTGCCAGCAGCTTCGAGGCTTGGGAGACCCAGTACTTC.